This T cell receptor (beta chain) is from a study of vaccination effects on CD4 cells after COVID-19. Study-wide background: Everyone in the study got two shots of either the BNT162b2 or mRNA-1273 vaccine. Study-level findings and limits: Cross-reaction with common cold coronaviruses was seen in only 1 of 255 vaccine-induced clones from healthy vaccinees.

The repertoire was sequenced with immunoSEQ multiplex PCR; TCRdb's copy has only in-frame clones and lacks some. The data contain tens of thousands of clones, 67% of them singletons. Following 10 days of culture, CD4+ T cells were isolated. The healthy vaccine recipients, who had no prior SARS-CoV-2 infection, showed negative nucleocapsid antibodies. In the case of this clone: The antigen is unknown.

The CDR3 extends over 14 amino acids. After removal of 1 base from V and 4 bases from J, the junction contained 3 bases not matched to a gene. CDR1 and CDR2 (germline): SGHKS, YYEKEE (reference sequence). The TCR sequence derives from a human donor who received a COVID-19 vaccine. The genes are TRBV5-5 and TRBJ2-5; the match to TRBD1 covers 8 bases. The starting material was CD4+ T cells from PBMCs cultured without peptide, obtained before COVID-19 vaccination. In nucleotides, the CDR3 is TGTGCCAGCAGCTTGCAACAGGGGGTAGAGACCCAGTACTTC. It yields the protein CASSLQQGVETQYF.